The clone carrying this T cell receptor (beta chain) was observed at least ten times. The target antigen is unknown. Sample time point: persistent/refractory GD, antithyroid drugs over 5 years with positive TRAb. Preparation of the TCR library used RNA extracted from PBMCs. The sample belongs to a study of regulatory T cells in long-lasting Graves disease. Whole-study context: Patients with persistent Graves' disease had over 5 years of antithyroid drugs and persistent TSH receptor antibodies. Findings and caveats of the study: Blood alone, not thyroid tissue, was studied. With persistent disease, TRBV28, TRBJ1-2 and TRBJ2-5 were the favored segments. Persistent patients shared more public clonotypes (about 2,800) than newly diagnosed patients (approximately 960).

Arm-PCR of CDR3 regions and iRepertoire HTBI primers were the basis on which TCR beta libraries were built. TCRdb reanalysed the multiplex PCR reads using MiXCR and keeps one entry per CDR3 protein. The sample lists about 460,000 distinct CDR3 sequences; less than 25% were seen once. After removal of 6 bases from V and 4 bases from J, the junction contained 14 bases not matched to a gene. CDR1 is MDHEN, CDR2 SYDVKM, per germline. CDR3 size: 17 residues. The source is a female donor with Graves disease. The sequences come from peripheral blood mononuclear cells (PBMCs), collected when the disease was refractory, from a patient treated with antithyroid drugs. The chain has TRBV28 and TRBJ2-2; 7 bases agree with TRBD1. CDR3 in amino acids: CASSRKRRDSFTGELFF. For the CDR3, the DNA is TGTGCCAGCAGCCGAAAGCGCCGGGACAGTTTCACCGGGGAGCTGTTTTTT.